The sample holds many counts of the clone carrying this T cell receptor (beta chain). Its antigen is still unknown. Previously published methods and listed TCR primers were used for the bulk TCR libraries. TCRdb re-called the PCR reads with MiXCR, one entry per CDR3 protein. The sample lists nearly 650,000 distinct CDR3 sequences, over 25% occurring once. The CDR3 consists of 13 residues. The germline V gene encodes CDR1 SGHTA and CDR2 FQGNSA. Trimming took off 7 bases at V and 6 bases at J, with 14 bases between the two ends. This specimen belongs to a study of molecular identifiers for immune sequencing clone quantification. Across the study: In replicates, RNA taken from roughly 18,000 or 92,000 naive CD8 cells was divided five ways, and four portions underwent sequencing.

General study results and limits: Clones above 20 RNA copies held over 98% of effector molecules, under 1% in naive cells.

As CD8+CD4-CCR7+CD45RA+ cells, naive CD8 T cells were sorted. V usage is TRBV7-2 and J usage is TRBJ2-3; D tentatively reads TRBD1 or TRBD2 (6 bases each). Specimen: naive CD8+ T cells from blood, with Jurkat cell RNA spiked in. Noted subset: FACS-sorted CD8+CD4-CCR7+CD45RA+ naive T cells. This TCR came from a human donor in good health. Some libraries in this study had Jurkat cell RNA spiked in. CDR3 nucleotides: TGTGCCAGCACCCTAGAGGGGGGTGATACGCAGTATTTT. This translates into CASTLEGGDTQYF.